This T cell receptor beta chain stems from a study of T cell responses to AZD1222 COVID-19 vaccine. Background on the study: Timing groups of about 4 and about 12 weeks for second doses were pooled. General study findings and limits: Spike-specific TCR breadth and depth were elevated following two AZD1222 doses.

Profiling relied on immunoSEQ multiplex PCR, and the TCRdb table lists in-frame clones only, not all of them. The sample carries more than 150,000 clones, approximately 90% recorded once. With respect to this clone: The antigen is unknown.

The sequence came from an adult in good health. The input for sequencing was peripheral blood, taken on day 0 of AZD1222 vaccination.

The CDR3 nucleotides are TGTGCCAGTATCTCGATGTCGGGGGCCAACGTCCTGACTTTC. It is translated as CASISMSGANVLTF. The chain combines TRBV19 with TRBJ2-6; D call uncertain. Trimming pared 7 bases from V and 4 bases from J, leaving 11 bases between. The CDR3 sequence is 14 residues long. Per the germline V gene, CDR1 is LNHDA and CDR2 is SQIVND (reference sequence). The variable domain in full, with the rest retrieved from reference TRBV19 and TRBJ2-6, is DGGITQSPKYLFRKEGQNVTLSCEQNLNHDAMYWYRQDPGQGLRLIYYSQIVNDFQKGDIAEGYSVSREKKESFPLTVTSAQKNPTAFYLCASISMSGANVLTFGAGSRLTVL.